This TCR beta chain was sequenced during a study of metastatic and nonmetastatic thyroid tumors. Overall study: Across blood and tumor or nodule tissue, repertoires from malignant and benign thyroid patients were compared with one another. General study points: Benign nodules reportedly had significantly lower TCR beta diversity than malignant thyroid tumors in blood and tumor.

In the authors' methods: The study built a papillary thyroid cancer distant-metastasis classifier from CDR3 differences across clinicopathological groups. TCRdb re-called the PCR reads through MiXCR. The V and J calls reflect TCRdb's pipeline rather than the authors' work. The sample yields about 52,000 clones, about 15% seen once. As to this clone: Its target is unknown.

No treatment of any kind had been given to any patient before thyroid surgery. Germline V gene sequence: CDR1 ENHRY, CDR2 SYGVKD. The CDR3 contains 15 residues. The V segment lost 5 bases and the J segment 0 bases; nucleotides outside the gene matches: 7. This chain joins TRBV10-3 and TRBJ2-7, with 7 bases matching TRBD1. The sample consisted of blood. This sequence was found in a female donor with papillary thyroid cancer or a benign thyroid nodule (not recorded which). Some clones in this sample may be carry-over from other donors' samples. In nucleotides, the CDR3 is TGTGCCATCAGTACCCTCAGGGGGACCTCCTACGAGCAGTACTTC. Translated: CAISTLRGTSYEQYF.